This T cell receptor (beta chain) was recorded in a study of T cell changes during pregnancy in multiple sclerosis. V was pared by 0 bases and J by 7 bases, with 10 bases of the junction left unmatched. This CDR3 has 16 residues. Germline CDR1 reads SEHNR; CDR2 reads FQNEAQ (reference sequence). The method was immunoSEQ multiplex PCR; TCRdb's version includes in-frame clones alone and lacks a portion of them. The sample shows about 55,000 clones, around 90% of them seen only once. The source was CD4+ T cells from peripheral blood mononuclear cells, collected in the first trimester of pregnancy. The sequence derives from a female donor with multiple sclerosis, enrolled in a pregnancy study. The chain combines TRBV7-9 with TRBJ2-5; 8 bases agree with TRBD2. The CDR3 here is CASSLAKRGSRSTQYF. The CDR3 DNA follows: TGTGCCAGCAGCTTAGCTAAGCGGGGGAGCCGGTCGACCCAGTACTTC.